The TCR beta chain described here comes from a study of blood T cell repertoires in COVID-19. Per the authors' pipeline: The assay estimated nucleated cells by amplifying reference gene primers. The assay was immunoSEQ multiplex PCR, and TCRdb's table has in-frame clones only and misses some. V and J calls plus clone size are reproduced from that table; the DNA served to infer D and trimming. The repertoire holds some 320,000 clones, with approximately 91% as singletons. The age range of participants was about 18 to 100 years, with residence in under 25 US areas. In germline, CDR1 is SGHNT, CDR2 YENEEA. The CDR3 has 15 amino acids. V lost 3 bases to trimming and J lost 1 base; unmatched junction nucleotides: 3.

The chain has TRBV11-3 and TRBJ2-5; 9 bases map to TRBD1. This clonotype was obtained from a man between 60 and 75 years old who had recovered from COVID-19. Sequenced sample: PBMCs or T cells enriched from blood (not recorded which). The DNA of the CDR3 is TGTGCCAGCAGCTTTTCGACAGGGGGCCAAGAGACCCAGTACTTC. Its protein product is CASSFSTGGQETQYF.